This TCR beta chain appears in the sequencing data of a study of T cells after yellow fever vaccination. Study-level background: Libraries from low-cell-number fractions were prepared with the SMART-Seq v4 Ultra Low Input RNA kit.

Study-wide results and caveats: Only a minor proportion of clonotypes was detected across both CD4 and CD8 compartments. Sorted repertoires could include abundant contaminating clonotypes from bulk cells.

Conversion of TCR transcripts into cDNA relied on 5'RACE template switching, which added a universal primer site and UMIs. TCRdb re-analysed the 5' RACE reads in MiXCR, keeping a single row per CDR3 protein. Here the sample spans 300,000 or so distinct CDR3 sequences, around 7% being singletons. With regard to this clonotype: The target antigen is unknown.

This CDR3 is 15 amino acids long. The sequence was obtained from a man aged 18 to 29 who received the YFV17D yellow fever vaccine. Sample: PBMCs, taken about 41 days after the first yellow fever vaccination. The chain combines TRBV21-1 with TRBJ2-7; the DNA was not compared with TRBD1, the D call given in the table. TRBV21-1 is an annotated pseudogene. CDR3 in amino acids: CASSKAPQGAYEQYF. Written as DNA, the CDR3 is TGTGCCAGCAGCAAAGCGCCACAGGGGGCCTACGAGCAGTACTTC.